This TCR beta chain was sequenced during a study of beta chain features in type 1 diabetes. Study-wide points: Comparison showed that naive, central memory and Treg TCRB repertoires appeared more similar among patients than among healthy donors. All four CD4+ subsets from Type 1 diabetes patients carried moderately but significantly shorter TCRB CDR3s. Possibly, sequencing cDNA over-represented cells that had high TCR expression levels.

This CDR3 spans 14 amino acids. The germline V gene has CDR1 LNHDA and CDR2 SQIVND (reference sequence). V was shortened by 3 bases and J by 0 bases, with 8 bases between the two germline ends. In regard to this clone: Its target is unknown.

Staining for CD45RO/CCR7/CD25/CD127/CD95/CD27 allowed sorting of CD4+ naive, central memory, regulatory and stem cell-like memory cells. cDNA synthesis used the whole RNA isolate, giving expressed TCRB sequences. Libraries were prepared by immunoSEQ multiplex PCR; TCRdb keeps only in-frame clonotypes and omits some of them. This sample has about 700,000 clones, with about an eighth found just once. The TCR sequence derives from a man between 18 and 29 years old with type 1 diabetes. The sample taken for sequencing was naive CD4+ T cells from blood. The chain recombines TRBV19 with TRBJ1-2, with D tentatively TRBD1 (6 bases). CDR3 DNA sequence: TGTGCCAGTAGTATGTGGACAGCTAACTATGGCTACACCTTC. Translation gives CASSMWTANYGYTF.